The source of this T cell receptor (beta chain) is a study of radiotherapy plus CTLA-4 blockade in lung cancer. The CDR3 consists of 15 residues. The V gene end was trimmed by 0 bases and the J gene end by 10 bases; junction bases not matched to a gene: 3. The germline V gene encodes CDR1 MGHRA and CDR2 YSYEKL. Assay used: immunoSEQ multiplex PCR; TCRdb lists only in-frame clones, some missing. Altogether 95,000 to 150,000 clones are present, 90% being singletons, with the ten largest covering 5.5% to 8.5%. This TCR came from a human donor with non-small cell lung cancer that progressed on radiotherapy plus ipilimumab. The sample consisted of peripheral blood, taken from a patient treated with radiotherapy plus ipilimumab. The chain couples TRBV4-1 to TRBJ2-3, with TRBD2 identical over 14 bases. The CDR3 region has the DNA TGCGCCAGCAGCCAAGAGGGGACTAGCGGGAGCGCGCAGTATTTT. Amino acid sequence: CASSQEGTSGSAQYF.